The entry that follows covers one T cell receptor (beta chain) sequence. Its antigen is unknown. These data are taken from a study of vaccination and CD4 T cells after COVID-19. General study findings and limits: A median 86.3% of convalescent patients' SARS-CoV-2-reactive clones emerged only after vaccination.

At the Johns Hopkins FTIC core, DNA taken from cultured CD4+ T cells was sequenced by way of the Oncomine TCR Beta short-read assay. TCRdb ran MiXCR on the PCR reads and lists one entry per CDR3 protein. The sample has over 9,000 distinct CDR3 sequences, approximately 50% seen once. The treatment: approximately nine-day PBMC culture with coronavirus spike peptide pools or control peptides (ViraFEST assay). Negative selection separated CD4+ T cells from 10-day cultures. Per germline, CDR1 DFQATT and CDR2 SNEGSKA (reference sequence). The length of the CDR3 is 13 residues. The V end lost 4 bases, the J end lost 8 bases, and 15 bases lay between the germline ends.

The sequence was collected from a human donor who had recovered from COVID-19. Material: CD4+ T cells from blood, cultured in vitro. The chain recombines TRBV20-1 with TRBJ2-1; D tentatively reads TRBD1 or TRBD2 (7 bases each). CDR3 amino acids: CSANWGGTDEQFF. In DNA, the CDR3 is TGCAGTGCTAATTGGGGGGGGACAGATGAGCAGTTCTTC.